The clone carrying this T cell receptor (beta chain) was recorded a few times. TCRdb ran MiXCR on the 5' RACE reads and lists one entry per CDR3 protein. Altogether more than 95,000 distinct CDR3 sequences are present, roughly 8.2% being singletons, with the ten largest covering 40%. The sample is drawn from a study of T cells after yellow fever vaccination. V lost 4 bases, J lost 6 bases, and 17 bases lay in between. This CDR3 spans 15 amino acids. Germline V lookup: CDR1 LNHNV, CDR2 YYDKDF (reference sequence). Sequencing used CD8+ T cells sorted from PBMCs, obtained on the day of the yellow fever booster vaccination. This TCR derives from a man younger than 35 who received the YFV17D yellow fever vaccine. The gene calls are TRBV15 and TRBJ2-3; D perhaps matches TRBD2 (5 bases). This CDR3 reads CATSIPGVGPDTQYF. The CDR3 bases are TGTGCCACCAGCATCCCCGGGGTAGGCCCTGATACGCAGTATTTT.